The 29 T cell receptor beta chains reported below all come from one sample, sequenced in a study of preoperative IRX-2 immunotherapy in early breast cancer. The treatment was: preoperative locoregional IRX-2 cytokine immunotherapy. Data came from immunoSEQ multiplex PCR; TCRdb stores just in-frame clones and leaves some out. The table includes over 9,500 clones, around 85% detected once. Material: lymph node tissue, obtained before IRX-2 immunotherapy. Receptors were obtained from a human donor with breast cancer.

The CDR3 protein is CASSKGGYTEAFF. In DNA, the CDR3 is TGTGCCAGCAGTAAGGGGGGGTACACTGAAGCTTTCTTT. The chain links TRBV25-1 to TRBJ1-1; weak D call: TRBD1 (6 bases). From germline, CDR1 is MGHDK and CDR2 SYGVNS. The CDR3 sequence is 13 residues long. The V and J ends lost 5 bases and 3 bases respectively, with 10 bases between them. Variable domain in full (rest from reference TRBV25-1 and TRBJ1-1): EADIYQTPRYLVIGTGKKITLECSQTMGHDKMYWYQQDPGMELHLIHYSYGVNSTEKGDLSSESTVSRIRTEHFPLTLESARPSHTSQYLCASSKGGYTEAFFGQGTRLTVV.

The chain carries TRBV15 and TRBJ1-2, with unresolved D. Germline V gene lookup returns CDR1 LNHNV and CDR2 YYDKDF (reference sequence). This CDR3 has 16 amino acids. Trimming took off 0 bases at V and 5 bases at J, with 16 bases between the two ends. As DNA, the CDR3 is TGTGCCACCAGCAGAGATCGCGAACTTGTGAAGTATGGCTACACCTTC. Its protein product is CATSRDRELVKYGYTF.

The chain joins TRBV19 to TRBJ1-3; 8 bases are shared with TRBD1. Trimming took 4 bases from V and 0 from J; bases not matched to a gene: 5. This CDR3 region has 16 residues. From germline, CDR1 is LNHDA and CDR2 SQIVND (reference sequence). This CDR3 reads CASSTDRGFSGNTIYF. The CDR3 DNA sequence: TGTGCCAGTAGTACCGACAGGGGCTTCTCTGGAAACACCATATATTTT.

The chain uses TRBV28 and TRBJ2-7, with TRBD2 matching 8 bases. Germline CDR1 and CDR2: MDHEN and SYDVKM. The length of the CDR3 is 14 residues. Unmatched junction bases numbered 3, after V lost 5 bases and J lost 0 bases. In DNA, the CDR3 is TGTGCCAGCAGTCTCCTAGCGGGCTCCTACGAGCAGTACTTC. As protein: CASSLLAGSYEQYF.

The chain is built from TRBV11-3 and TRBJ1-1; no reliable D call. Between the trimmed V and J ends, which lost 2 bases and 2 bases, there was a span of 12 bases. The CDR3 runs to 15 residues. The V gene's germline CDR1 is SGHNT and CDR2 YENEEA. The CDR3 region is CASSLRRATNTEAFF. The CDR3 DNA reads TGTGCCAGCAGCTTAAGGCGGGCAACTAACACTGAAGCTTTCTTT. Together with reference TRBV11-3 and TRBJ1-1, the CDR3 gives the full variable domain: EAGVVQSPRYKIIEKKQPVAFWCNPISGHNTLYWYLQNLGQGPELLIRYENEEAVDDSQLPKDRFSAERLKGVDSTLKIQPAELGDSAVYLCASSLRRATNTEAFFGQGTRLTVV.

This clone has a single count. The chain combines TRBV28 with TRBJ1-1; D might be TRBD1 (6 bases). The V gene lost 4 bases and the J gene lost 0 bases, with 12 bases spanning the gap. CDR1 is MDHEN and CDR2 is SYDVKM in the germline V gene. CDR3 length: 15 amino acids. The CDR3 DNA reads as TGTGCCAGCAGTTCCACAGGGATTTTGAACACTGAAGCTTTCTTT. Protein: CASSSTGILNTEAFF.

The chain recombines TRBV6-7 with TRBJ2-4; 9 nucleotides agree with TRBD2. TRBV6-7 is an ORF, and what it does is uncertain. V lost 4 bases and J lost 3; bases outside the gene matches: 10. The CDR3 is 17 amino acids. In DNA, the CDR3 is TGTGCCAGCAGTTCTTTTAGCGGGAGCGGGGGCAAAAACATTCAGTACTTC. Translated: CASSSFSGSGGKNIQYF.

The chain is built from TRBV6-8 and TRBJ2-1; 10 bases map to TRBD2. The junction had 7 bases not matched to a gene; V was cut back by 7 bases and J by 7 bases. The CDR3 spans 14 residues. Germline CDR1 MNHGY, CDR2 SAAAGT. The CDR3, as DNA: TGTGCCAGCAAAAAAGCGGGAGGGAGAAATGAGCAGTTCTTC. It encodes CASKKAGGRNEQFF.

V and J are TRBV7-4 and TRBJ1-4; D ambiguous. Germline CDR1 reads SGHVT; CDR2 reads SQSDAQ. The CDR3 totals 13 residues. Deletions cut 3 bases from V and 7 bases from J, with 9 bases between. In DNA, the CDR3 is TGTGCCAGCAGCTTTCCTAACGTTGAAAAACTGTTTTTT. Encoded protein: CASSFPNVEKLFF.

This chain uses TRBV4-1 with TRBJ2-2; the match to TRBD1 covers 7 bases. The germline gives CDR1 MGHRA, CDR2 YSYEKL. This CDR3 is 17 amino acids long. The V segment lost 0 bases and the J segment 4 bases; nucleotides outside the gene matches: 8. CDR3 bases: TGCGCCAGCAGCCAAGAAGTCACAGGGGCGAGCACCGGGGAGCTGTTTTTT. Translated: CASSQEVTGASTGELFF.

This rearrangement joins TRBV25-1 to TRBJ2-2, with 8 bases matching TRBD2. CDR3 length equals 16 residues. Per germline, CDR1 MGHDK and CDR2 SYGVNS. The trim removed 0 bases at V and 4 bases at J, leaving 4 bases unmatched. The DNA of the CDR3 is TGTGCCAGCAGTGAATATGGGCGGGGGGTCACCGGGGAGCTGTTTTTT. It encodes CASSEYGRGVTGELFF.

This chain links TRBV28 with TRBJ1-2, with D possibly matching TRBD1 (5 bases). The CDR3 is made up of 13 amino acids. Germline CDR1 is MDHEN and CDR2 is SYDVKM. Trimming removed 3 bases from V and 4 bases from J, with 9 bases in between. The CDR3, as DNA: TGTGCCAGCAGTTTGGGGCAGGGCTATGGCTACACCTTC. Its translation is CASSLGQGYGYTF.

The chain links TRBV19 to TRBJ1-4, with 10 bases identical to TRBD1. Germline lookup yields CDR1 LNHDA and CDR2 SQIVND (reference sequence). J lost 6 bases, V lost 3 bases, and 1 base had no gene match. This CDR3 is 14 amino acids long. The CDR3 sequence is CASSMTGGDEKLFF. The CDR3 region has the DNA TGTGCCAGTAGTATGACAGGGGGCGATGAAAAACTGTTTTTT.

The chain is built from TRBV9 and TRBJ2-2, with D unclear. V was trimmed by 5 bases and J by 6 bases, leaving 14 bases between them. The germline CDR1 and CDR2 sequences are SGDLS and YYNGEE. The CDR3 loop spans 14 amino acids. CDR3 sequence (DNA): TGTGCCAGCAGTCCGGAGATCATGTCCGGGGAGCTGTTTTTT. Its translation is CASSPEIMSGELFF.

This chain uses TRBV23-1 with TRBJ2-2; 14 bases map to TRBD2. TRBV23-1 is recorded as an ORF, its role being uncertain. This CDR3 comprises 17 residues. V was pared by 6 bases and J by 8 bases, with 11 bases of the junction left unmatched. The CDR3 DNA sequence: TGCGCCAGCAGCCAAGAGGGACTAGCGGGAGTAGCGGGGGAGCTGTTTTTT. Protein sequence: CASSQEGLAGVAGELFF.

The chain employs TRBV7-1 and TRBJ2-2; possibly TRBD2 for D (5 bases). TRBV7-1 is placed among ORFs of uncertain function. The CDR3 runs 14 residues. Trimming cost V 8 bases and J 0 bases, with 10 bases left between them. The CDR3 reads CASADYTNTGELFF. The DNA for the CDR3 is TGTGCCAGCGCAGACTACACGAACACCGGGGAGCTGTTTTTT.

The chain recombines TRBV19 with TRBJ1-1; D may be TRBD1 (5 bases). V was trimmed by 7 bases and J by 1 base, leaving 19 bases between them. This CDR3 is built from 16 residues. Germline CDR1 reads LNHDA; CDR2 reads SQIVND (reference sequence). The CDR3 DNA follows: TGTGCCAGTAAAAGAGGGGCTTACGGCGAGAACACTGAAGCTTTCTTT. This codes for CASKRGAYGENTEAFF.

The chain employs TRBV9 and TRBJ1-5; tentatively, D is TRBD1 (5 bases). This CDR3 comprises 13 residues. CDR1 and CDR2 (germline): SGDLS, YYNGEE. V was clipped by 5 bases and J by 6 bases, with 12 bases between them. Written as DNA, the CDR3 is TGTGCCAGCAGAGTCGGGACGATTCAGCCCCAGCATTTT. Translation gives CASRVGTIQPQHF.

The chain couples TRBV28 to TRBJ1-2; no reliable D call. V gave up 10 bases and J gave up 1 base, with 10 bases separating them. This CDR3 comprises 12 residues. CDR1 is MDHEN and CDR2 is SYDVKM in the germline V gene. The CDR3 DNA reads as TGTGCCATCCGGACTAGTAACTATGGCTACACCTTC. As protein: CAIRTSNYGYTF.

This clone showed up just a few times. The chain has TRBV11-3 and TRBJ1-2; TRBD1 aligns across 8 bases. CDR1 is SGHNT and CDR2 is YENEEA in the germline V gene. The V and J ends lost 5 bases and 7 bases, in that order; junction bases with no gene match: 15. This CDR3 has 16 residues. The CDR3: CASSGLILDRDLGYTF. CDR3 DNA: TGTGCCAGCAGCGGACTGATCTTGGACAGGGATCTTGGCTACACCTTC.

V gene TRBV11-3 combines with J gene TRBJ1-5, with a weak D call TRBD1 (6 bases). CDR1 is SGHNT, CDR2 YENEEA, per germline. This CDR3 is 16 amino acids long. The V gene lost 3 bases and the J gene lost 1 base, with 13 bases spanning the gap. CDR3 in amino acids: CASSLDRGGSNQPQHF. The CDR3 DNA reads TGTGCCAGCAGCTTGGACAGAGGAGGGAGCAATCAGCCCCAGCATTTT.

The rearrangement links TRBV14 to TRBJ1-1, with D perhaps matching TRBD1 (5 bases). Germline V gene sequence: CDR1 SGHDN, CDR2 FVKESK. Trimming cost V 4 bases and J 0 bases, with 9 bases left between them. The length of the CDR3 is 14 residues. In nucleotides, the CDR3 is TGTGCCAGCAGCCCACGCAGGGTGAACACTGAAGCTTTCTTT. Protein sequence: CASSPRRVNTEAFF.

The chain employs TRBV5-1 and TRBJ1-2; D is ambiguous. This CDR3 is built from 14 residues. V was clipped by 5 bases and J by 4 bases, with 15 bases between them. From germline, CDR1 is SGHRS and CDR2 YFSETQ. This CDR3 reads CASSFSGSFYGYTF. The DNA for the CDR3 is TGCGCCAGCAGTTTCTCCGGGAGCTTCTATGGCTACACCTTC.

The chain carries TRBV6-8 and TRBJ2-5, with D maybe TRBD2 (6 bases). The CDR3 runs 13 residues. Looked up from germline, CDR1 is MNHGY and CDR2 is SAAAGT. Trimming took off 6 bases at V and 5 bases at J, with 13 bases between the two ends. The CDR3 spells CASRPSAGETQYF. The CDR3 DNA is TGTGCCAGCAGACCTTCCGCGGGGGAGACCCAGTACTTC.

V usage is TRBV6-8 and J usage is TRBJ2-6; possible D gene TRBD1, 5 bases. Germline CDR1 is MNHGY and CDR2 is SAAAGT. The V end lost 2 bases, the J end lost 1 base, and 9 bases lay between the germline ends. The CDR3 spans 16 residues. CDR3 coding DNA: TGTGCCAGCAGTTACCTCAAGGGGTCTGGGGCCAACGTCCTGACTTTC. It specifies CASSYLKGSGANVLTF.

The chain recombines TRBV6-8 with TRBJ2-1, with D possibly TRBD2 on 6 matching bases. This CDR3 contains 15 residues. Per germline, CDR1 MNHGY and CDR2 SAAAGT. V lost 5 bases and J 4 bases, leaving 15 bases between the germline ends. The CDR3 DNA sequence: TGTGCCAGCAGTGTAGACGGGAGAGGATACAATGAGCAGTTCTTC. Translation: CASSVDGRGYNEQFF.

This clone was recorded a few times. CDR3 sequence reads: CASSKQKIQETQYF. The CDR3 DNA is TGTGCCAGTAGTAAACAGAAAATCCAGGAGACCCAGTACTTC. V gene TRBV19 combines with J gene TRBJ2-5; D remains unclear. The CDR3 spans 14 residues. Germline V gives CDR1 LNHDA, CDR2 SQIVND (reference sequence). Trimming took off 4 bases at V and 5 bases at J, with 14 bases between the two ends.

J is TRBJ1-3 and V is TRBV11-3; no definite D call. CDR3 size: 15 residues. The germline V gene encodes CDR1 SGHNT and CDR2 YENEEA. Trimming cost V 2 bases and J 1 base, with 9 bases left between them. CDR3 nucleotide sequence: TGTGCCAGCAGCTTATCAGGTGGTTCTGGAAACACCATATATTTT. This codes for CASSLSGGSGNTIYF.

This clone was recorded a few times. The genes are TRBV11-3 and TRBJ1-1; a possible D gene is TRBD1 (5 bases). CDR1 SGHNT and CDR2 YENEEA come from the germline V gene. The V gene lost 1 base and the J gene lost 2 bases, with 8 bases spanning the gap. The CDR3 runs to 14 residues. CDR3 nucleotides: TGTGCCAGCAGCTTAGGGGGCAGTAACACTGAAGCTTTCTTT. Protein product: CASSLGGSNTEAFF.